This TCR beta chain came from a study of blood T cell repertoires in COVID-19. As for the study in general: The cDNA or gDNA used as material had been derived from T cells, B-cell-depleted T cells, or PBMCs.

Method: immunoSEQ multiplex PCR; TCRdb's copy keeps in-frame clones and lacks some. Here the sample spans about 380,000 clones, more than 70% being singletons. From germline, CDR1 is SEHNR and CDR2 FQNEAQ (reference sequence). The length of the CDR3 is 14 residues. Unmatched junction bases numbered 4, after V lost 5 bases and J lost 1 base. This clone was detected once. The rearrangement links TRBV7-9 to TRBJ1-1, with 7 bases that match TRBD1. Sample: peripheral blood. The source is a man aged 35-49 years with acute or convalescent COVID-19. CDR3 sequence: CASSPGTANTEAFF. DNA of the CDR3: TGTGCCAGCAGCCCAGGGACAGCGAACACTGAAGCTTTCTTT. Using reference TRBV7-9 and TRBJ1-1 for the parts outside the CDR3, the full variable domain is DTGVSQNPRHKITKRGQNVTFRCDPISEHNRLYWYRQTLGQGPEFLTYFQNEAQLEKSRLLSDRFSAERPKGSFSTLEIQRTEQGDSAMYLCASSPGTANTEAFFGQGTRLTVV.